This T cell receptor beta chain was found in a study of blood T cells in healthy people across ages. Then a second PCR, running roughly 7 to 11 cycles, was carried out with a sample-barcoded 5' primer and a J-beta primer mix. From the 5' RACE reads, TCRdb called clonotypes with MiXCR, one entry per CDR3 protein. The top ten clones hold less than 20% of a sample with about 780,000 distinct CDR3 sequences, 46% of them seen once. CDR3 size: 15 residues. Germline V CDR1 and CDR2: SGHRS, YFSETQ. V shed 5 bases, J shed 3 bases, and the junction held 11 bases outside the gene matches. There are a few counts of this clonotype. The antigen is unknown. No fewer than 7 million PBMCs went into each sample. Whole-study results and caveats: Among T cells, TCR beta diversity per million cells dropped roughly linearly as age rose.

The gene calls are TRBV5-1 and TRBJ2-7, with 7 bases fitting TRBD1. This sequence originates from an older man in good health. Sequencing was performed on blood. In nucleotides, the CDR3 is TGCGCCAGCAGTCAACAGGGGAATCGAGGCTACGAGCAGTACTTC. This sequence encodes CASSQQGNRGYEQYF. Based on the CDR3 plus reference TRBV5-1 and TRBJ2-7, the full variable domain is KAGVTQTPRYLIKTRGQQVTLSCSPISGHRSVSWYQQTPGQGLQFLFEYFSETQRNKGNFPGRFSGRQFSNSRSEMNVSTLELGDSALYLCASSQQGNRGYEQYFGPGTRLTVT.